The 15 T cell receptor beta chains listed next were all sequenced from one sample in a study of T cell clones after liver transplantation. Clones were sequenced by immunoSEQ multiplex PCR, and TCRdb holds only the in-frame ones, with some missing. Of about 72,000 clones in the sample, about 88% were seen once. Specimen: CD4+ T cells from blood, collected before liver transplant. These receptors originate from a human donor who received a liver transplant.

The chain has TRBV6-5 and TRBJ1-5, with a possible D match to TRBD1 (5 bases). The V end lost 7 bases, the J end lost 0 bases, and 13 bases lay between the germline ends. This CDR3 is 15 amino acids long. Germline values: CDR1 MNHEY, CDR2 SVGAGI. This CDR3 is CASKIREYSNQPQHF. The CDR3 DNA sequence: TGTGCCAGCAAAATCAGGGAGTATAGCAATCAGCCCCAGCATTTT.

This chain links TRBV4-1 with TRBJ2-7, with D perhaps given as TRBD1 or TRBD2 (5 bases each). CDR1 and CDR2 (germline): MGHRA, YSYEKL. The CDR3 consists of 16 residues. Trimming shortened V by 0 bases and J by 6 bases, and 18 bases separated the two germline ends. The CDR3 loop reads CASSQEIGTVPAEQYF. The CDR3 coding sequence is TGCGCCAGCAGCCAAGAAATCGGGACCGTCCCCGCCGAGCAGTACTTC.

The rearrangement links TRBV6-5 to TRBJ2-7; D tentatively reads TRBD1 or TRBD2 (6 bases each). Per the germline V gene, CDR1 is MNHEY and CDR2 is SVGAGI. There are 14 residues in the CDR3. V was cut by 2 bases and J by 5 bases, with 13 bases left in between. This CDR3 reads CASSYLQGLDEQYF. In nucleotides, the CDR3 is TGTGCCAGCAGTTACCTACAGGGACTCGACGAGCAGTACTTC.

With regard to this clone: One end of the junction does not line up with germline, which may come from a read error. The V gene is TRBV7-7, the J gene TRBJ2-2; no clear D. The CDR3 consists of 14 residues. CDR1 and CDR2 (germline): SSHAT, FNYEAQ (reference sequence). The CDR3: CASSSQSGAGELFF. The CDR3 DNA reads TGTGCTAGCAGCTCCCAAAGTGGGGCCGGGGAGCTGTTTTTT.

This clone was recorded only once. The J gene is TRBJ1-1, the V gene TRBV5-4; 8 bases are shared with TRBD1. The CDR3 loop spans 15 amino acids. The germline gives CDR1 SGHNT, CDR2 YYREEE (reference sequence). Unmatched junction bases numbered 9, after V lost 4 bases and J lost 4 bases. CDR3: CASSPRRGQGTEAFF. CDR3 in DNA: TGTGCCAGCAGCCCACGCAGGGGGCAAGGCACTGAAGCTTTCTTT.

The chain employs TRBV28 and TRBJ2-5, with 7 bases matching TRBD2. Per germline, CDR1 MDHEN and CDR2 SYDVKM. This CDR3 contains 17 residues. The trim removed 6 bases at V and 0 bases at J, leaving 13 bases unmatched. CDR3 sequence: CASSQFASREDQETQYF. The CDR3 bases are TGTGCCAGCAGCCAGTTCGCGTCACGGGAGGACCAAGAGACCCAGTACTTC.

The V gene is TRBV6-1, the J gene TRBJ1-1; D not resolved. CDR1 is MNHNS, CDR2 SASEGT, per germline. V lost 5 bases and J 6 bases, leaving 13 bases between the germline ends. This CDR3 spans 13 amino acids. The DNA for the CDR3 is TGTGCCAGCAGTAATTGGGTAGAGGCTGAAGCTTTCTTT. It codes for CASSNWVEAEAFF.

The chain couples TRBV9 to TRBJ2-3; D ambiguous. V was clipped by 4 bases and J by 0 bases, with 3 bases between them. The germline V gene encodes CDR1 SGDLS and CDR2 YYNGEE. CDR3 length equals 12 residues. The DNA for the CDR3 is TGTGCCAGCAGCCCCAGCACAGATACGCAGTATTTT. It is translated as CASSPSTDTQYF.

The chain has TRBV28 and TRBJ2-7, with D perhaps matching TRBD2 (5 bases). Germline CDR1 reads MDHEN; CDR2 reads SYDVKM. Trimming took 5 bases from V and 5 from J, leaving 16 bases between them. The CDR3 totals 14 residues. As DNA, the CDR3 is TGTGCCAGCAGTCCCCCTGGTGGGAGTCACGAGCAGTACTTC. Translating it yields CASSPPGGSHEQYF.

This chain connects TRBV7-2 to TRBJ1-2; possibly TRBD1 for D (5 bases). The V gene lost 1 base and the J gene lost 8 bases, with 11 bases spanning the gap. CDR1 is SGHTA, CDR2 FQGNSA, per germline. The CDR3 consists of 13 residues. CDR3 coding DNA: TGTGCCAGCAGCTTAGTAAGGGGTTGGGGCTACACCTTC. As protein: CASSLVRGWGYTF.

V gene TRBV15 combines with J gene TRBJ2-1, with TRBD2 matching 11 bases. CDR1 is LNHNV, CDR2 YYDKDF, per germline (reference sequence). The CDR3 has 15 residues. J lost 7 bases, V lost 1 base, and 3 bases had no gene match. DNA for the CDR3: TGTGCCACCAGCAGAGTAGGGACTAGCGGTAATGAGCAGTTCTTC. Translated: CATSRVGTSGNEQFF. Full variable domain (remainder filled in from reference TRBV15 and TRBJ2-1): DAMVIQNPRYQVTQFGKPVTLSCSQTLNHNVMYWYQQKSSQAPKLLFHYYDKDFNNEADTPDNFQSRRPNTSFCFLDIRSPGLGDTAMYLCATSRVGTSGNEQFFGPGTRLTVL.

The chain uses TRBV4-1 and TRBJ2-5; perhaps TRBD2 as D (5 bases). This CDR3 is 13 amino acids long. V was trimmed by 4 bases and J by 6 bases, leaving 12 bases between them. The germline gives CDR1 MGHRA, CDR2 YSYEKL. Here the CDR3 DNA reads TGCGCCAGCAGCCCAACTAGGGAACAGACCCAGTACTTC. It codes for CASSPTREQTQYF.

The rearrangement joins TRBV2 to TRBJ2-4; D not resolved. From germline, CDR1 is SNHLY and CDR2 FYNNEI. CDR3 length: 11 amino acids. V was trimmed by 4 bases and J by 9 bases, leaving 7 bases between them. CDR3 sequence (DNA): TGTGCCAGCAGTGCCCAATTCATTCAGTACTTC. It specifies CASSAQFIQYF. Variable domain in full (rest from reference TRBV2 and TRBJ2-4): EPEVTQTPSHQVTQMGQEVILRCVPISNHLYFYWYRQILGQKVEFLVSFYNNEISEKSEIFDDQFSVERPDGSNFTLKIRSTKLEDSAMYFCASSAQFIQYFGAGTRLSVL.

The gene calls are TRBV15 and TRBJ1-3; D is unresolved. V lost 1 base, J lost 9 bases, and 16 bases lay in between. From germline, CDR1 is LNHNV and CDR2 YYDKDF (reference sequence). There are 15 residues in the CDR3. The DNA for the CDR3 is TGTGCCACCAGCAGAGCCGGCGGGTTCGGTAGCACCATATATTTT. Translation gives CATSRAGGFGSTIYF.

V usage is TRBV6-5 and J usage is TRBJ2-7; D possibly uses TRBD1 or TRBD2 (5 bases each). Germline CDR1 MNHEY, CDR2 SVGAGI. This CDR3 comprises 16 residues. V was pared by 3 bases and J by 5 bases, with 20 bases between. The CDR3 coding sequence is TGTGCCAGCAGTTATTGGCCGGGGCCTCCTTCAAACGAGCAGTACTTC. Translating gives CASSYWPGPPSNEQYF.